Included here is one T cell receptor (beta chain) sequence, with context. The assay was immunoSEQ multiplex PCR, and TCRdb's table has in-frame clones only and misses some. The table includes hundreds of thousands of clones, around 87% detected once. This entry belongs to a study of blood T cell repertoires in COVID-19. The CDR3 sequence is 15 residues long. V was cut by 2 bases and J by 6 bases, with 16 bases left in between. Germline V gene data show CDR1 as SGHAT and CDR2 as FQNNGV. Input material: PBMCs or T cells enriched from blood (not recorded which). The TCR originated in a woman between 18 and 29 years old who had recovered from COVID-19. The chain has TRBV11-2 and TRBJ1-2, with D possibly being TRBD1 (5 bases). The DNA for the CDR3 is TGTGCCAGCAGCTTAAGGTCTCAGGGCCGCCATGGCTACACCTTC. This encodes CASSLRSQGRHGYTF.